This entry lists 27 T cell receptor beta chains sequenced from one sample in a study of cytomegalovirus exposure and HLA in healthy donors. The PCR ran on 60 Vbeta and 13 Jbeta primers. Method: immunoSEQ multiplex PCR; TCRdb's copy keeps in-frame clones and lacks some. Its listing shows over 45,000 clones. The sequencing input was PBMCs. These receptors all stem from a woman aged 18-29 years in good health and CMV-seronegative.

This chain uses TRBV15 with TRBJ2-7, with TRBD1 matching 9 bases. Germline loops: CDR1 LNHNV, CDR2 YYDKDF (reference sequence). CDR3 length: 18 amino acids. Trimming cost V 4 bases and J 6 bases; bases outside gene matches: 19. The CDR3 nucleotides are TGTGCCACCAGCACCGAGGGGAAACCCGGGACAGGGATTCTCGAGCAGTACTTC. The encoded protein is CATSTEGKPGTGILEQYF.

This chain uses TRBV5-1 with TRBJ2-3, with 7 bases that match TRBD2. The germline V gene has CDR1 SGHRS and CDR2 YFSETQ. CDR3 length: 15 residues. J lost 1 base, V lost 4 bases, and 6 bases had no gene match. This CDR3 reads CASSPGGGGTDTQYF. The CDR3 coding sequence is TGCGCCAGCAGCCCTGGCGGGGGAGGCACAGATACGCAGTATTTT.

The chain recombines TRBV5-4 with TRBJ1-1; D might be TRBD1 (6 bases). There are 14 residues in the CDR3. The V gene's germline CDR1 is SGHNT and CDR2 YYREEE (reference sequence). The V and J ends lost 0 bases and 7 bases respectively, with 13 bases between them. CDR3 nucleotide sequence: TGTGCCAGCAGCTTGGTTCTATCGACAGGTGAAGCTTTCTTT. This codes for CASSLVLSTGEAFF.

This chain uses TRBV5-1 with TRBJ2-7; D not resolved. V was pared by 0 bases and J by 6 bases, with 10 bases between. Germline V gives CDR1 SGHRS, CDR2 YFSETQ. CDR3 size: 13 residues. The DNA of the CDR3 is TGCGCCAGCAGCTTGGTTTCGACATCCGAGCAGTACTTC. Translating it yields CASSLVSTSEQYF.

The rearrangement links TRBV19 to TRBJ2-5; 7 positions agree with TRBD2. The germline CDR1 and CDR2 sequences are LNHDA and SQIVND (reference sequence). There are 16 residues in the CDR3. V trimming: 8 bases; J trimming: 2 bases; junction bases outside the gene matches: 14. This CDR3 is CASQLGIAGSQETQYF. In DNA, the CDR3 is TGTGCCAGTCAGCTTGGGATAGCGGGCTCACAAGAGACCCAGTACTTC.

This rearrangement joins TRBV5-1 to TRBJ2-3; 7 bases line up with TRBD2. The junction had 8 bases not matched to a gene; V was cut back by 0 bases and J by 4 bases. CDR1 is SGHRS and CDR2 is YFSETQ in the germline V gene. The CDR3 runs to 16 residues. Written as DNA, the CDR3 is TGCGCCAGCAGCTTGGACAGCCCGGGGAGGGCAGATACGCAGTATTTT. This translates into CASSLDSPGRADTQYF.

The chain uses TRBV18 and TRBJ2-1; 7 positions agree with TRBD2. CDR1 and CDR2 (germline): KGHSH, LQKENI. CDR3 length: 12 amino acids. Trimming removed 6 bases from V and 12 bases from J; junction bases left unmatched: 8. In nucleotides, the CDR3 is TGTGCCAGCTCGCCGGGGGGTCTGGGGCAGTTCTTC. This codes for CASSPGGLGQFF.

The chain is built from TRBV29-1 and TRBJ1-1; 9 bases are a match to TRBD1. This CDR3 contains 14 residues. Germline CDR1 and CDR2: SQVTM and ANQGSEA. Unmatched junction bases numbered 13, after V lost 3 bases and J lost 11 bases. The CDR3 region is CSVEMGQGFGGAFF. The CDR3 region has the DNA TGCAGCGTTGAGATGGGACAGGGTTTCGGTGGGGCTTTCTTT. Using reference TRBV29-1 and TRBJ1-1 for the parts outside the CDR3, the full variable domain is SAVISQKPSRDICQRGTSLTIQCQVDSQVTMMFWYRQQPGQSLTLIATANQGSEATYESGFVIDKFPISRPNLTFSTLTVSNMSPEDSSIYLCSVEMGQGFGGAFFGQGTRLTVV.

The CDR3 loop reads CSTRTSGDSYEQYF. Here the CDR3 DNA reads TGCAGCACCAGGACTAGCGGGGATTCCTACGAGCAGTACTTC. V usage is TRBV29-1 and J usage is TRBJ2-7; 12 nucleotides line up with TRBD2. Losses at the gene ends were 8 bases for V and 1 base for J; bases not matched to a gene: 6. The CDR3 consists of 14 residues. Per the germline V gene, CDR1 is SQVTM and CDR2 is ANQGSEA.

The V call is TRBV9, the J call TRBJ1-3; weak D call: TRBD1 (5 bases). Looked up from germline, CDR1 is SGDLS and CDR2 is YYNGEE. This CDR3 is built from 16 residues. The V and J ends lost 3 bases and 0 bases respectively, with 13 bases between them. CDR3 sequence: CASSAGDQSSGNTIYF. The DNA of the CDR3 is TGTGCCAGCAGCGCGGGGGATCAGAGCTCTGGAAACACCATATATTTT.

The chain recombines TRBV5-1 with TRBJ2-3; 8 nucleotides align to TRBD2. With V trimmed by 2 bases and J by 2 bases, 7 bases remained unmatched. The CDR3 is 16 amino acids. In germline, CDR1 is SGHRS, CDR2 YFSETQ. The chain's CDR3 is CASSFLAGTNTDTQYF. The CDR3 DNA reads TGCGCCAGCAGCTTCTTAGCGGGGACCAACACAGATACGCAGTATTTT.

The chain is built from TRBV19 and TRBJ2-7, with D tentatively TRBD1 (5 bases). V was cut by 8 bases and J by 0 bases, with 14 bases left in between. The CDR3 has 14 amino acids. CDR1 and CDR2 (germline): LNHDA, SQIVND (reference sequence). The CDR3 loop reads CASSRTQGSYEQYF. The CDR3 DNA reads TGTGCCAGTTCTCGTACTCAGGGCTCCTACGAGCAGTACTTC.

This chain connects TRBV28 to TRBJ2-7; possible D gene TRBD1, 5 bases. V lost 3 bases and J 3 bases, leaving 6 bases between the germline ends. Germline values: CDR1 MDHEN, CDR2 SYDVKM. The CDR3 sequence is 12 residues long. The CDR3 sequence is CASSFRVYEQYF. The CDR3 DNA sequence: TGTGCCAGCAGTTTCAGGGTCTACGAGCAGTACTTC.

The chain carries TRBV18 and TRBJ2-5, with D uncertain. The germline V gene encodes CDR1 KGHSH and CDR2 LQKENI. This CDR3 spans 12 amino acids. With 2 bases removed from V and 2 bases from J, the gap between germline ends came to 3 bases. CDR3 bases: TGTGCCAGCTCACCAACACAAGAGACCCAGTACTTC. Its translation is CASSPTQETQYF.

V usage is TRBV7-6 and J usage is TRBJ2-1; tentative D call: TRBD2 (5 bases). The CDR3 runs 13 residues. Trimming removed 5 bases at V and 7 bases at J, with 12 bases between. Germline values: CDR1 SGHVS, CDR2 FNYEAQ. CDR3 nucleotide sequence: TGTGCCAGCAGCACAAACCTAGCTAATGAGCAGTTCTTC. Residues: CASSTNLANEQFF.

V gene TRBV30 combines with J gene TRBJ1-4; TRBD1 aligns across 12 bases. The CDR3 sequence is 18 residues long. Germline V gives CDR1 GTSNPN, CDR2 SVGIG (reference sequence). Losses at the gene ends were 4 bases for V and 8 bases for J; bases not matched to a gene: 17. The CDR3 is CAWTPAYGTGGEGEKLFF. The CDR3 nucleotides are TGTGCCTGGACTCCGGCCTACGGGACAGGGGGCGAGGGAGAAAAACTGTTTTTT.

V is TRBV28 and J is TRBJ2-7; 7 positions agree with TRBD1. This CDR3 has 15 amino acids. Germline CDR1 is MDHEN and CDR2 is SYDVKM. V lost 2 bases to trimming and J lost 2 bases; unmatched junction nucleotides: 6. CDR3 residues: CASSLPGQKTYEQYF. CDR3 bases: TGTGCCAGCAGTTTACCGGGACAGAAGACCTACGAGCAGTACTTC.

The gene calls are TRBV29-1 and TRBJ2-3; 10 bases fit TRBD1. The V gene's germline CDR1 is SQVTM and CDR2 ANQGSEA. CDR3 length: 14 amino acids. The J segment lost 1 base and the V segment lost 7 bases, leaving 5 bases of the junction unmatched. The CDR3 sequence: CSATGTGGTDTQYF. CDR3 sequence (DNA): TGCAGCGCAACCGGGACAGGGGGCACAGATACGCAGTATTTT.

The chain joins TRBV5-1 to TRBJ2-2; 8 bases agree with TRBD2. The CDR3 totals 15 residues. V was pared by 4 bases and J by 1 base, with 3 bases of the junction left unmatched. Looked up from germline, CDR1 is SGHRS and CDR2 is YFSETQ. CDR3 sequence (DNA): TGCGCCAGCAGCGCGCGGGGGGAGAACACCGGGGAGCTGTTTTTT. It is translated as CASSARGENTGELFF.

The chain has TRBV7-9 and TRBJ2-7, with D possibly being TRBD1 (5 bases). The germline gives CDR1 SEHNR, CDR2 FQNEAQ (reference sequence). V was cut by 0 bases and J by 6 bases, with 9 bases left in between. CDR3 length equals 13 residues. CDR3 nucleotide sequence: TGTGCCAGCAGCTTAGCGTCAGGGTCCGAGCAGTACTTC. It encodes CASSLASGSEQYF.

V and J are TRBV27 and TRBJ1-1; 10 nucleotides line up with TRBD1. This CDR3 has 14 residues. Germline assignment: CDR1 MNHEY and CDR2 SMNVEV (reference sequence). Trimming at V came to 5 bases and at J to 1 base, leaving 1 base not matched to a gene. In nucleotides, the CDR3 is TGTGCCAGCAGTCGGACAGGGGGGAACACTGAAGCTTTCTTT. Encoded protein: CASSRTGGNTEAFF.

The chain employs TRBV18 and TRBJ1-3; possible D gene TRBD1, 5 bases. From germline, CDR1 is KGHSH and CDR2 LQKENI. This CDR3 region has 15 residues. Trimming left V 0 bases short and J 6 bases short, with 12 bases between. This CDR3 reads CASSPPGTQENTIYF. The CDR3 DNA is TGTGCCAGCTCACCACCGGGGACTCAGGAAAACACCATATATTTT.

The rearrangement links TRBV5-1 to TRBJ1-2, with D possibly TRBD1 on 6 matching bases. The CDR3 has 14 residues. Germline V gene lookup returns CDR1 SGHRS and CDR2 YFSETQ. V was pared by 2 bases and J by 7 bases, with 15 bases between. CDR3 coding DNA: TGCGCCAGCAGCTTCGGGGCCGGGGGGCTTGGCTACACCTTC. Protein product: CASSFGAGGLGYTF.

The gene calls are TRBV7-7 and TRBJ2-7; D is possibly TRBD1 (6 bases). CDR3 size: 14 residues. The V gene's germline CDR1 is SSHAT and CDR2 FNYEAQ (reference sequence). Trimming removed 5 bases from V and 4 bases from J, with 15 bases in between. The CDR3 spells CASSPYPGEYEQYF. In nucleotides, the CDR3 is TGTGCCAGCAGCCCTTACCCAGGGGAATACGAGCAGTACTTC.

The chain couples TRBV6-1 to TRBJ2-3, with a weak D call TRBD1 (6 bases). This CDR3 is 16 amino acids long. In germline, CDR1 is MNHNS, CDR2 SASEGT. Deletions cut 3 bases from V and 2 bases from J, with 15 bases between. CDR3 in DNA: TGTGCCAGCAGTGATTCGGTGTCAGGGGACACAGATACGCAGTATTTT. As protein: CASSDSVSGDTDTQYF.

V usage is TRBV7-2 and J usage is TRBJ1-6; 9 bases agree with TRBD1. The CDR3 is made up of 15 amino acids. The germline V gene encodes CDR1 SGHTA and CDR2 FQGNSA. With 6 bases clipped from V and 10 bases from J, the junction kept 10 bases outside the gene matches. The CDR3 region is CASRLQGAEGSPLHF. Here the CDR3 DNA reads TGTGCCAGCAGGTTACAGGGGGCAGAAGGGTCACCCCTCCACTTT.

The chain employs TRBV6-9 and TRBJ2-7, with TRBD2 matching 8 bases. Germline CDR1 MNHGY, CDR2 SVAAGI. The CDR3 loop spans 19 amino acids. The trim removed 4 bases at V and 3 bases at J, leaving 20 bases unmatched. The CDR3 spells CASSWGPGLGMRIVYEQYF. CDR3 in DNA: TGTGCCAGCAGTTGGGGGCCGGGACTAGGGATGAGGATCGTCTACGAGCAGTACTTC.